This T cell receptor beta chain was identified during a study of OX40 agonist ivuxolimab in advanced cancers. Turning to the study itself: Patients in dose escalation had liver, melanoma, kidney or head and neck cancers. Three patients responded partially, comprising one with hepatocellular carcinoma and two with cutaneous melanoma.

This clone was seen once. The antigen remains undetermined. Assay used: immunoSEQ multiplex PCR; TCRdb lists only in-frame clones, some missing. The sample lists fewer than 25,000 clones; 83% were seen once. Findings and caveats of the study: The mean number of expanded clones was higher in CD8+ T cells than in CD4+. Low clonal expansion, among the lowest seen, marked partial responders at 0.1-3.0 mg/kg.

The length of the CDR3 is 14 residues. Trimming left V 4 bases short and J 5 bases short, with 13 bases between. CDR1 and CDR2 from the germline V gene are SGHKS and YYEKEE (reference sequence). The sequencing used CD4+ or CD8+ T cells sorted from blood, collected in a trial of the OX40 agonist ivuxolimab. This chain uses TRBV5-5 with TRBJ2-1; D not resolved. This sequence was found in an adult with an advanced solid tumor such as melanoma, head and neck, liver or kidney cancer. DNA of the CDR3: TGTGCCAGCAGCATGCCAAGGTCCGACAATGAGCAGTTCTTC. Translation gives CASSMPRSDNEQFF.